These 13 T cell receptor beta chains share one sample of origin, sequenced in a study of cytomegalovirus exposure and HLA in healthy donors. In the PCR, 60 Vbeta and 13 Jbeta primers were used. Measured with immunoSEQ multiplex PCR; TCRdb has only the in-frame clones, and not every one. Of about 110,000 clones detected, around 70% appear once; the ten largest clones hold about 0.84%. The specimen sequenced was PBMCs. The receptors were gathered from a boy between 10 and 17 years old in good health and CMV-seronegative.

The chain carries TRBV28 and TRBJ2-1; 14 bases are a match to TRBD2. V lost 6 bases and J lost 2; bases outside the gene matches: 6. The CDR3 has 17 residues. Germline loops: CDR1 MDHEN, CDR2 SYDVKM. The CDR3 here is CASSLTSGGAPYNEQFF. In nucleotides, the CDR3 is TGTGCCAGCAGCCTGACTAGCGGGGGGGCCCCCTACAATGAGCAGTTCTTC.

In the case of this clone: The final CDR3 position lacks the conserved phenylalanine or tryptophan, pointing to a likely read error. V is TRBV4-3 and J is TRBJ1-6; TRBD1 aligns across 9 bases. V shed 2 bases, J shed 7 bases, and the junction held 3 bases outside the gene matches. This CDR3 comprises 15 residues. Germline V CDR1 and CDR2: LGHNA, YSLEER. The CDR3 region is CASSQRQGGNSPLHL. The CDR3 DNA is TGCGCCAGCAGCCAAAGACAGGGGGGGAATTCACCCCTCCACCTT.

The table lists this clone with a few counts. V usage is TRBV5-1 and J usage is TRBJ2-7, with D hard to call. V was shortened by 0 bases and J by 3 bases, with 7 bases between the two germline ends. In germline, CDR1 is SGHRS, CDR2 YFSETQ. This CDR3 spans 13 amino acids. CDR3 bases: TGCGCCAGCAGCTTGGAGGCTAGCTACGAGCAGTACTTC. Translated: CASSLEASYEQYF.

This chain connects TRBV9 to TRBJ1-3; D is possibly TRBD1 (5 bases). From germline, CDR1 is SGDLS and CDR2 YYNGEE. The ends were cut back, 0 bases at V and 0 bases at J, with 7 bases in the middle. This CDR3 has 15 amino acids. The CDR3 sequence: CASSVVGGSGNTIYF. CDR3 nucleotide sequence: TGTGCCAGCAGCGTAGTCGGGGGCTCTGGAAACACCATATATTTT.

The chain is built from TRBV7-9 and TRBJ2-7; D remains ambiguous. The V and J ends lost 3 bases and 0 bases respectively, with 6 bases between them. Germline V gene lookup returns CDR1 SEHNR and CDR2 FQNEAQ (reference sequence). This CDR3 contains 13 residues. CDR3 nucleotide sequence: TGTGCCAGCAGCTTCGCGAGCTCCTACGAGCAGTACTTC. It specifies CASSFASSYEQYF.

The gene calls are TRBV27 and TRBJ2-3; 8 bases are shared with TRBD2. Trimming at V came to 5 bases and at J to 2 bases, leaving 6 bases not matched to a gene. The CDR3 spans 15 residues. Germline CDR1 MNHEY, CDR2 SMNVEV (reference sequence). The CDR3 DNA is TGTGCCAGCAGTCCGGGACTAGTCCTCACAGATACGCAGTATTTT. Translation gives CASSPGLVLTDTQYF.

Comment on this clone: Other nucleotide sequences in the sample specify the same CDR3. The rearrangement uses TRBV5-1 and TRBJ2-7; no definite D call. V lost 0 bases and J 4 bases, leaving 5 bases between the germline ends. Per germline, CDR1 SGHRS and CDR2 YFSETQ. The CDR3 is 12 amino acids. For the CDR3, the DNA is TGCGCCAGCAGCTTGGGCGGATACGAGCAGTACTTC. Translating gives CASSLGGYEQYF.

This chain uses TRBV20-1 with TRBJ2-1, with D perhaps matching TRBD2 (5 bases). Deletions cut 3 bases from V and 10 bases from J, with 10 bases between. Per germline, CDR1 DFQATT and CDR2 SNEGSKA (reference sequence). The CDR3 is 11 amino acids. CDR3 nucleotides: TGCAGTGCTAGGTGGAGGTTGGAGCAGTTCTTC. Encoded protein: CSARWRLEQFF.

The J gene is TRBJ2-7, the V gene TRBV5-4, with D tentatively TRBD1 (6 bases). CDR1 is SGHNT and CDR2 is YYREEE in the germline V gene (reference sequence). V lost 0 bases, J lost 3 bases, and 13 bases lay in between. The CDR3 covers 15 residues. CDR3 in DNA: TGTGCCAGCAGCTTGGCCTCAGGGGTGATCTACGAGCAGTACTTC. This encodes CASSLASGVIYEQYF.

In its sample, this clone was seen a few times. The chain recombines TRBV21-1 with TRBJ1-1. TRBV21-1 is a listed pseudogene. The CDR3 spans 15 residues. For the CDR3, the DNA is TGTGCCAGCAGCAAGTTTCCGGGTGCTCACACTGAAGCTTTCTTT. It translates to CASSKFPGAHTEAFF.

CDR3 sequence reads: CASGQGQETQYF. CDR3 coding DNA: TGTGCCTCTGGACAGGGGCAAGAGACCCAGTACTTC. The chain links TRBV10-3 to TRBJ2-5; 9 nucleotides line up with TRBD1. The junction had 3 bases not matched to a gene; V was cut back by 11 bases and J by 2 bases. The germline gives CDR1 ENHRY, CDR2 SYGVKD. The CDR3 has 12 amino acids.

The chain joins TRBV7-8 to TRBJ1-5, with D perhaps TRBD1 (6 bases). V was shortened by 0 bases and J by 0 bases, with 21 bases between the two germline ends. There are 20 residues in the CDR3. Germline CDR1 and CDR2: SGHVS and FQNEAQ. DNA for the CDR3: TGTGCCAGCAGCTTAGCCTCCCCCGGGCAGGGGATCTATAGCAATCAGCCCCAGCATTTT. It translates to CASSLASPGQGIYSNQPQHF.

This chain joins TRBV5-1 and TRBJ2-3; 9 bases line up with TRBD1. Germline V gene sequence: CDR1 SGHRS, CDR2 YFSETQ. V lost 1 base to trimming and J lost 1 base; unmatched junction nucleotides: 10. The CDR3 sequence is 18 residues long. The DNA for the CDR3 is TGCGCCAGCAGCTTGCCCGCACCTCGGACAGGGGGCACAGATACGCAGTATTTT. Its translation is CASSLPAPRTGGTDTQYF.